This record looks at one TCR beta chain sequence and its context. Sequencing used immunoSEQ multiplex PCR; TCRdb keeps in-frame clones, though not all of them. The table records approximately 74,000 clones, more than 95% of them present only once. Trimming took off 4 bases at V and 8 bases at J, with 19 bases between the two ends. Germline CDR1 and CDR2: SGHRS and YFSETQ. The length of the CDR3 is 15 residues. This entry belongs to a study of technical replicates of blood from several donors. Sequenced input: T cells isolated from PBMCs. V and J are TRBV5-1 and TRBJ2-1, with D possibly TRBD2 on 5 matching bases. This TCR was recovered from a human donor in good health. For the CDR3, the DNA is TGCGCCAGCAGCCCGACTGGGATCGGGGTTGATGAGCAGTTCTTC. Amino acids: CASSPTGIGVDEQFF.